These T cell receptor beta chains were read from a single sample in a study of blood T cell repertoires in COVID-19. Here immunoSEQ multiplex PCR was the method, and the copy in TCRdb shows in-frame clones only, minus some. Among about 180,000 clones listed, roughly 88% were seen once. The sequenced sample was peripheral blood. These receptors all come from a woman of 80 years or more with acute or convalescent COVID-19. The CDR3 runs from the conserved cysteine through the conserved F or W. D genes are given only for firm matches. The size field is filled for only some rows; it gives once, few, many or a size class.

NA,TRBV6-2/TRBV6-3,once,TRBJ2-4,TGTGCCAGCAGTAGATCGACTAATCAGATAGCCAAAAACATTCAGTACTTC,CASSRSTNQIAKNIQYF
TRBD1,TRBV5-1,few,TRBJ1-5,TGCGCCAGCAGTTGGGGACAGGGTAAAGGCAGGAATCAGCCCCAGCATTTT,CASSWGQGKGRNQPQHF
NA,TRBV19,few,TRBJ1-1,TGTGCCAGTAGTGCCCAGATGAACACTGAAGCTTTCTTT,CASSAQMNTEAFF
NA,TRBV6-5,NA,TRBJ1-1,TGTGCCAGCACCAGGGCGAATGAAGCTTTCTTT,CASTRANEAFF
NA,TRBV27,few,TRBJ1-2,TGTGCCAGCAGTCCGGGAACCTATGGCTACACCTTC,CASSPGTYGYTF
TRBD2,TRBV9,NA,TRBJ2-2,TGTGCCAGCAGCCTACCCTTGCGCGGGGGGACCGGGGAGCTGTTTTTT,CASSLPLRGGTGELFF
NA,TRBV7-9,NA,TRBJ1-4,TGTGCCAGCAGCCCAAGGCCGGGATTAACTAATGAAAAACTGTTTTTT,CASSPRPGLTNEKLFF
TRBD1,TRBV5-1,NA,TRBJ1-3,TGCGCCAGCAGCTCCGGGACAGCCGGAAACACCATATATTTT,CASSSGTAGNTIYF
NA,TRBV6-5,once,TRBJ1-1,TGTGCCAGCAGCCCCCAGACAGTGAACACTGAAGCTTTCTTT,CASSPQTVNTEAFF
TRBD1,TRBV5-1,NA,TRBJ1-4,TGCGCCAGCAGGGACAGGACAGCCTTAGATGAAAAACTGTTTTTT,CASRDRTALDEKLFF
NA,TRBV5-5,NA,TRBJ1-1,TGTGCCAGCAGTTCAGTCAGACGGGCTGAAGCTTTCTTT,CASSSVRRAEAFF
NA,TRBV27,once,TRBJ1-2,TGTGCCAGCAGTCCACGAACAGAAAACTATGGCTACACCTTC,CASSPRTENYGYTF
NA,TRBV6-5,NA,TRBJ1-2,TGTGCCAGCATCCCCAGGGAGGGTAACTATGGCTACACCTTC,CASIPREGNYGYTF
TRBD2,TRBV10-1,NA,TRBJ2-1,TGCGCCAGCAGTGAGTCGACGCGGGAGGGCACCTATGAGCAGTTCTTC,CASSESTREGTYEQFF
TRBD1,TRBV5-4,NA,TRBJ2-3,TGTGCCAGCAGTAGACAGGGGCGCGAAGATACGCAGTATTTT,CASSRQGREDTQYF
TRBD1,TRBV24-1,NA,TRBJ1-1,TGTGCCACTCGAGGACAGGGTTTCACTGAAGCTTTCTTT,CATRGQGFTEAFF
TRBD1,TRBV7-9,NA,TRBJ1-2,TGTGCCAGCAGCTTAGATGGGGCAGGGGGCCCCCGCTATGGCTACACCTTC,CASSLDGAGGPRYGYTF
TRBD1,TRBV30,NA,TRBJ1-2,TGTGCCTGGACTATCACAGGGGGTGGCTACACCTTC,CAWTITGGGYTF
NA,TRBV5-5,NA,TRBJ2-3,TGTGCCAGCAGCTTCCGGGTTCTCACAGATACGCAGTATTTT,CASSFRVLTDTQYF
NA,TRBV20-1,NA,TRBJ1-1,TGCAGTGCTAGTGGGGGAGGCACTGAAGCTTTCTTT,CSASGGGTEAFF
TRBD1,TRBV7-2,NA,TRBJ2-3,TGTGCCAGCAGCGCCACCGGGACAGGGACAGATACGCAGTATTTT,CASSATGTGTDTQYF
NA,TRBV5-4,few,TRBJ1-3,TGTGCCAGCGGGGGGGCTGGAAACACCATATATTTT,CASGGAGNTIYF
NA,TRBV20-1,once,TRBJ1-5,TGCAGTGCTAGTAGGGGGGGGAGCAATCAGCCCCAGCATTTT,CSASRGGSNQPQHF
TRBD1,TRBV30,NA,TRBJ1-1,TGTGCCTGGAGGGTCCCGGGACAGGGTAAATCTTTCTTT,CAWRVPGQGKSFF
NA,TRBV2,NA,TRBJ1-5,TGTGCCAGCAGTGAAGTGCGCCGTCAGCCCCAGCATTTT,CASSEVRRQPQHF
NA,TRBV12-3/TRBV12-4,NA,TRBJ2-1,TGTGCCAGCTCAGCCTACAATGAGCAGTTCTTC,CASSAYNEQFF
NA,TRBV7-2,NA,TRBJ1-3,TGTGCCAGCAGCTTAGGGGGCCCGACAGTAGGGGGAAACACCATATATTTT,CASSLGGPTVGGNTIYF
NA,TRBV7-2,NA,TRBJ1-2,TGTGCCAGCAGCTCCCGGACGGGGATTATCACCTTC,CASSSRTGIITF